This TCR beta chain was captured by sequencing in a study of read filtering for tumor transcriptome and immune sequencing. Study-level results: Dropping single-read clonotypes raised IR-seq and RNA-seq shared-clonotype correlation.

This CDR3 has 15 amino acids. Germline V CDR1 and CDR2: MGHRA, YSYEKL. The library was built from about 400 ng RNA with molecular barcoded adaptors for alpha/delta and beta/gamma chains. In TCRdb, the reads were re-called with MiXCR into one record per CDR3 protein. The sample records some 50,000 distinct CDR3 sequences, 15% to 20% being singletons. On this clonotype itself: The antigen remains undetermined. The junction shows a germline mismatch at one end, possibly a read error.

This TCR was sampled from a donor at least 40 years old with multiple myeloma. Sequenced input: a population of CD138-negative cells sorted from bone marrow. This chain uses TRBV4-1 with TRBJ1-3; D not resolved. The CDR3 bases are TGCGCCAGCAGTCAAGATCCAGCGTCTGGAAACACCATATATTTT. It specifies CASSQDPASGNTIYF.